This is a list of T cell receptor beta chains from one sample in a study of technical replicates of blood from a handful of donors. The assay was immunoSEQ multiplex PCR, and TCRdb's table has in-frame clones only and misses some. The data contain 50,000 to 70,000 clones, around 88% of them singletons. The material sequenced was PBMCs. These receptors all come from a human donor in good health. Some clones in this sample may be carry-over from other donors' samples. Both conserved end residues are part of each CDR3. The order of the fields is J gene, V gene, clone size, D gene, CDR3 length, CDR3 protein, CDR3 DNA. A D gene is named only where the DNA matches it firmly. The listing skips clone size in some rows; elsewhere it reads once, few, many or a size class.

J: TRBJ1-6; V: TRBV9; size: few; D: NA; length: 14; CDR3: CASSAREANSPLHF; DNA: TGTGCCAGCAGCGCCCGAGAGGCAAATTCACCCCTCCACTTT
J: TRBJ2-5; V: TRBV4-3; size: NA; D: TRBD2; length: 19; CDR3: CASSQVPFTASGSKETQYF; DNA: TGCGCCAGCAGCCAAGTTCCTTTTACCGCTAGCGGGAGTAAAGAGACCCAGTACTTC
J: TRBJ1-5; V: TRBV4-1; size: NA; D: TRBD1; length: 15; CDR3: CASSGSGTGVQPQHF; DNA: TGCGCCAGCAGCGGGTCCGGGACAGGGGTCCAGCCCCAGCATTTT
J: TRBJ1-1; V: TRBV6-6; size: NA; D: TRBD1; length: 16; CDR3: CASQKQGADPNTEAFF; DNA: TGTGCCAGTCAAAAACAGGGGGCGGATCCGAACACTGAAGCTTTCTTT
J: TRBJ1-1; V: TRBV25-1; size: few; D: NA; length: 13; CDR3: CASSEQGTTEAFF; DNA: TGTGCCAGCAGTGAGCAGGGGACCACTGAAGCTTTCTTT
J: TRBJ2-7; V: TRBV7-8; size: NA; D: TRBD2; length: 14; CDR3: CASSREGRAYEQYF; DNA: TGTGCCAGCAGCAGGGAGGGCCGGGCCTACGAGCAGTACTTC
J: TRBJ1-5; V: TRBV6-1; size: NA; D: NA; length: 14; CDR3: CASSDGSGPQPQHF; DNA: TGTGCCAGCAGTGATGGGTCAGGGCCTCAGCCCCAGCATTTT
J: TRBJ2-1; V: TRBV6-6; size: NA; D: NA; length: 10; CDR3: CASSAGLQFF; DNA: TGTGCCAGCAGTGCGGGCCTGCAGTTCTTC
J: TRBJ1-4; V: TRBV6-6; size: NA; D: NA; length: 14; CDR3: CASTAGGGYGKLFF; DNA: TGTGCCAGCACCGCCGGGGGAGGATATGGAAAACTGTTTTTT
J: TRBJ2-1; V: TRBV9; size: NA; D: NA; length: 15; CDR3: CASSAGSAAYNEQFF; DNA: TGTGCCAGCAGCGCGGGGTCAGCAGCCTACAATGAGCAGTTCTTC
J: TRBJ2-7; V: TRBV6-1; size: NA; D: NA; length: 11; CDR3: CASSEMSEQYF; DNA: TGTGCCAGCAGTGAAATGAGCGAGCAGTACTTC
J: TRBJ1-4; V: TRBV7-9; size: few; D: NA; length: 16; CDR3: CASSLESSRGDEKLFF; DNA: TGTGCCAGCAGCTTAGAGTCGAGCAGGGGTGATGAAAAACTGTTTTTT
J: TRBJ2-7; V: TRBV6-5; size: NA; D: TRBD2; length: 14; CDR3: CASSYQRESYEQYF; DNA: TGTGCCAGCAGTTACCAGCGGGAGAGCTACGAGCAGTACTTC
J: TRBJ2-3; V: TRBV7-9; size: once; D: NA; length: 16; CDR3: CASSFGRQGSTDTQYF; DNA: TGTGCCAGCAGCTTCGGGAGACAGGGTAGCACAGATACGCAGTATTTT
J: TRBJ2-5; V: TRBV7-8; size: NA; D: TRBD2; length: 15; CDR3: CASSLAGGAGETQYF; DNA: TGTGCCAGCAGCTTAGCGGGAGGGGCAGGAGAGACCCAGTACTTC
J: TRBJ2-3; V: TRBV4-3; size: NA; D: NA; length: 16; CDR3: CASSQGSRYGTDTQYF; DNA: TGCGCCAGCAGCCAAGGGAGTAGATATGGCACAGATACGCAGTATTTT
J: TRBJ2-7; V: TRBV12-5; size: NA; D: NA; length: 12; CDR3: CASGLGVGEQYF; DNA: TGTGCTAGTGGTTTAGGGGTGGGGGAGCAGTACTTC
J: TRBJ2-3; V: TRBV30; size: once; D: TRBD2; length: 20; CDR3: CAWRISGGAGTSGSRNTQYF; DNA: TGTGCCTGGAGAATCTCAGGGGGGGCCGGTACTAGCGGGAGTAGGAATACGCAGTATTTT
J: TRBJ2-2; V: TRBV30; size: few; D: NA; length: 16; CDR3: CAWSPWQTGNTGELFF; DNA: TGTGCCTGGAGTCCTTGGCAGACAGGGAACACCGGGGAGCTGTTTTTT
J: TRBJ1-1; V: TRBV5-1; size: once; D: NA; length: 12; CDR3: CASSPGNTEAFF; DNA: TGCGCCAGCAGCCCGGGGAACACTGAAGCTTTCTTT
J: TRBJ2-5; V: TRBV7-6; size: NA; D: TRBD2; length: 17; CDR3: CASSLGQLAGSQETQYF; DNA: TGTGCCAGCAGCTTAGGTCAGCTAGCGGGATCCCAAGAGACCCAGTACTTC
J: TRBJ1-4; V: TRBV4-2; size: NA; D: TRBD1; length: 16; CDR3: CASSQDLGQGSEKLFF; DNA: TGTGCCAGCAGCCAAGATTTAGGACAGGGTTCCGAAAAACTGTTTTTT
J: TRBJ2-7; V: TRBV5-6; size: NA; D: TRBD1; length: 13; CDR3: CASSLGTGYEQYF; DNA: TGTGCCAGCAGCTTGGGGACAGGGTACGAGCAGTACTTC